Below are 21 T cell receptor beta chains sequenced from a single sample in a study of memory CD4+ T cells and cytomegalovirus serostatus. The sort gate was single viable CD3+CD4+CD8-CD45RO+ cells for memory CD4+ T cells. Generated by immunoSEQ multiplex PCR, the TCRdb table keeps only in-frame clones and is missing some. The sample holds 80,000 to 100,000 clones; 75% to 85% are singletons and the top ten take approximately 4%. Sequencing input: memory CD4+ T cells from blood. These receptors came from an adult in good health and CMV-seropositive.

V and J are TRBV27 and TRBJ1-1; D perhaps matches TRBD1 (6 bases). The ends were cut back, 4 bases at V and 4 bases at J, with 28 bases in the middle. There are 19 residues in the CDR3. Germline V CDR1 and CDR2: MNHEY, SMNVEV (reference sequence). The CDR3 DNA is TGTGCCAGCAGTTCACTTCGGGGGGCAGGATGGCAATTGAGCACTGAAGCTTTCTTT. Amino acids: CASSSLRGAGWQLSTEAFF.

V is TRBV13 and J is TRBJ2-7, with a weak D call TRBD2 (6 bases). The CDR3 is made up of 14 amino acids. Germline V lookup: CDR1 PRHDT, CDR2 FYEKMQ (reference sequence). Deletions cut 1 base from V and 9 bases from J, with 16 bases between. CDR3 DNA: TGTGCCAGCAGCTTAGATCGGGGGTCCGGAACGCAGTACTTC. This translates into CASSLDRGSGTQYF. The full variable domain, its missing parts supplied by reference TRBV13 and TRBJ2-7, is AAGVIQSPRHLIKEKRETATLKCYPIPRHDTVYWYQQGPGQDPQFLISFYEKMQSDKGSIPDRFSAQQFSDYHSELNMSSLELGDSALYFCASSLDRGSGTQYFGPGTRLTVT.

For the CDR3, the DNA is TGTGCCAGCAGCGTAGCACCTTATCGCGACACCGGGGAGCTGTTTTTT. Translating gives CASSVAPYRDTGELFF. The chain combines TRBV9 with TRBJ2-2; unclear D gene. The CDR3 covers 16 residues. Germline values: CDR1 SGDLS, CDR2 YYNGEE. Trimming cost V 0 bases and J 3 bases, with 12 bases left between them.

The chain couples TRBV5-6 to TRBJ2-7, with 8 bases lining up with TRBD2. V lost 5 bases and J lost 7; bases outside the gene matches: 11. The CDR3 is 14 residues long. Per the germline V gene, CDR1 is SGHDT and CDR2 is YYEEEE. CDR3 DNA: TGTGCCAGCAGTTACCCGGGACTAGAGAGGGAGCAGTACTTC. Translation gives CASSYPGLEREQYF.

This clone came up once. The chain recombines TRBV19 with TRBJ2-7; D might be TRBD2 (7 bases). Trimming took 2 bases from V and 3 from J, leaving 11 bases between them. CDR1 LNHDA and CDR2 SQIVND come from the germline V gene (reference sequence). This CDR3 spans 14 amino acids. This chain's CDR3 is CASSILADSYEQYF. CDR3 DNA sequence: TGTGCCAGTAGTATACTAGCGGACAGCTACGAGCAGTACTTC.

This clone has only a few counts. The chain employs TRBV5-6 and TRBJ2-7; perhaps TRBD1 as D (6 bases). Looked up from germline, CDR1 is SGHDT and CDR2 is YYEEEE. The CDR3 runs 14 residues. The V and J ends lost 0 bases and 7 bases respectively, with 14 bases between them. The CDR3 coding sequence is TGTGCCAGCAGCTTGGTGCCCACGGGGACAGAGCAGTACTTC. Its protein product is CASSLVPTGTEQYF.

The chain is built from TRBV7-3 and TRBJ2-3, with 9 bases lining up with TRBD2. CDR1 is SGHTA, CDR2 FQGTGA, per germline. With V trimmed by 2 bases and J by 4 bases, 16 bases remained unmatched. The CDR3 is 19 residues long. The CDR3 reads CASSLWGLDSGSGADTQYF. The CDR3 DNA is TGTGCCAGCAGCTTATGGGGTTTGGATAGCGGGAGCGGAGCAGATACGCAGTATTTT. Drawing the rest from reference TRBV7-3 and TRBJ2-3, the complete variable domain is GAGVSQTPSNKVTEKGKYVELRCDPISGHTALYWYRQSLGQGPEFLIYFQGTGAADDSGLPNDRFFAVRPEGSVSTLKIQRTERGDSAVYLCASSLWGLDSGSGADTQYFGPGTRLTVL.

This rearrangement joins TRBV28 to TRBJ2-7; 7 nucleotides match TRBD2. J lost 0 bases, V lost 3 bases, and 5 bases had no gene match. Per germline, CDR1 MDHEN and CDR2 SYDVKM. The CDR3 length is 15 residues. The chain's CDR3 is CASSFSGGLSYEQYF. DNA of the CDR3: TGTGCCAGCAGTTTTTCGGGGGGTCTCTCCTACGAGCAGTACTTC. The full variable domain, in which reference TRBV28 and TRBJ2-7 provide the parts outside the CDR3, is DVKVTQSSRYLVKRTGEKVFLECVQDMDHENMFWYRQDPGLGLRLIYFSYDVKMKEKGDIPEGYSVSREKKERFSLILESASTNQTSMYLCASSFSGGLSYEQYFGPGTRLTVT.

CDR3 residues: CASSLGTPEAFF. Here the CDR3 DNA reads TGTGCCAGCAGCTTAGGGACACCCGAAGCTTTCTTT. The chain has TRBV11-2 and TRBJ1-1, with D possibly matching TRBD1 (5 bases). Deletions cut 1 base from V and 8 bases from J, with 8 bases between. The CDR3 sequence is 12 residues long. CDR1 SGHAT and CDR2 FQNNGV come from the germline V gene.

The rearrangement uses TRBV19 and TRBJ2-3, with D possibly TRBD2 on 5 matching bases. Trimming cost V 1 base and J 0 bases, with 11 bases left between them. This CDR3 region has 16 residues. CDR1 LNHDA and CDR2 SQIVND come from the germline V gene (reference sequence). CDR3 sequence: CASSIVGSVSTDTQYF. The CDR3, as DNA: TGTGCCAGTAGTATAGTCGGTAGCGTAAGCACAGATACGCAGTATTTT.

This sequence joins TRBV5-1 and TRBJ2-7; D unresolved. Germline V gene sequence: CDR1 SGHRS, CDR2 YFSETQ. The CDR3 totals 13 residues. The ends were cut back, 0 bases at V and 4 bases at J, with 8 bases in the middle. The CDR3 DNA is TGCGCCAGCAGCTTGGCACAGTCATACGAGCAGTACTTC. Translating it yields CASSLAQSYEQYF.

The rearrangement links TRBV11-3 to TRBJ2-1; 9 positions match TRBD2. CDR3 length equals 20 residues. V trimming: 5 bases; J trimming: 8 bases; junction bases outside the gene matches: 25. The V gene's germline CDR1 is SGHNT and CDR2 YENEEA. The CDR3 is CASSRRGGFAAGGPQDEQFF. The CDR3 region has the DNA TGTGCCAGCAGCCGTAGGGGGGGCTTCGCGGCGGGAGGGCCTCAGGATGAGCAGTTCTTC.

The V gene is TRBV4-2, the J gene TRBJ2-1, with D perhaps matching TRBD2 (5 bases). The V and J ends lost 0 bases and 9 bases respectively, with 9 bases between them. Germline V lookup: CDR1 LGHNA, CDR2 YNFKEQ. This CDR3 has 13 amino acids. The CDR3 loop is CASSQEGGGEQFF. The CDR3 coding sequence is TGTGCCAGCAGCCAAGAAGGAGGAGGTGAGCAGTTCTTC.

CDR3 DNA sequence: TGTGCCAGCAGCTTGGGGCAAAATGAGCAGTTCTTC. It is translated as CASSLGQNEQFF. The chain employs TRBV11-2 and TRBJ2-1; a possible D gene is TRBD1 (5 bases). The CDR3 extends over 12 amino acids. CDR1 is SGHAT and CDR2 is FQNNGV in the germline V gene. V was trimmed by 3 bases and J by 7 bases, leaving 7 bases between them.

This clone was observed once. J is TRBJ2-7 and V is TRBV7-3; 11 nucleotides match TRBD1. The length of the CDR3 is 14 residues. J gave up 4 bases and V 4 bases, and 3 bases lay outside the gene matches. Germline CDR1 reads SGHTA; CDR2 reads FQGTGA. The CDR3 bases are TGTGCCAGCAGCTCGGACAGGGGGCGTTACGAGCAGTACTTC. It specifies CASSSDRGRYEQYF.

The CDR3 region is CASSEAGGAAFF. The CDR3 bases are TGTGCCAGCAGTGAAGCGGGAGGGGCAGCTTTCTTT. The chain recombines TRBV2 with TRBJ1-1, with a tentative D call TRBD1 (5 bases). V shed 0 bases and J shed 10 bases, with 9 bases lying between them. This CDR3 is built from 12 residues. Germline loops: CDR1 SNHLY, CDR2 FYNNEI.

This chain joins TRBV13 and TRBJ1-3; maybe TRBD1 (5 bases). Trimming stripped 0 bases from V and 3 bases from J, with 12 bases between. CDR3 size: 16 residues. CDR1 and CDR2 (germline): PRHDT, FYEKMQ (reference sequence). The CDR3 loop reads CASSLGSRGFGNTIYF. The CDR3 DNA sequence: TGTGCCAGCAGCTTAGGCTCGAGGGGATTTGGAAACACCATATATTTT.

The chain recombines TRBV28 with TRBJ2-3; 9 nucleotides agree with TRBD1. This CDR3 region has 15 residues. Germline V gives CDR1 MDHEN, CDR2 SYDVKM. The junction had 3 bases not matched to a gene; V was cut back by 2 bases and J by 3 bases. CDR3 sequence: CASSLRGTGTDTQYF. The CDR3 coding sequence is TGTGCCAGCAGTTTAAGGGGGACAGGGACAGATACGCAGTATTTT.

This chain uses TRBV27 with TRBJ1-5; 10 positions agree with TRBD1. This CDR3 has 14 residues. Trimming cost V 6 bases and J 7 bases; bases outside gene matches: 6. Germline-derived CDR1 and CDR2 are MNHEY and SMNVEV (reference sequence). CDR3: CASSMTGGGQPQHF. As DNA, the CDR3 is TGTGCCAGCAGCATGACAGGGGGCGGGCAGCCCCAGCATTTT.

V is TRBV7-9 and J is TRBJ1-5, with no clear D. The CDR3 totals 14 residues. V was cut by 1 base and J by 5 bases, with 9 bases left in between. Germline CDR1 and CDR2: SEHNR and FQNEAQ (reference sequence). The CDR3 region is CASSLVGADQPQHF. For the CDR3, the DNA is TGTGCCAGCAGCTTAGTTGGAGCTGATCAGCCCCAGCATTTT.

The CDR3 loop reads CASTKTDTTYEQYF. Here the CDR3 DNA reads TGTGCCAGCACAAAGACAGACACCACCTACGAGCAGTACTTC. The chain carries TRBV2 and TRBJ2-7; TRBD1 might be the D (5 bases). CDR1 and CDR2 (germline): SNHLY, FYNNEI. CDR3 length equals 14 residues. V lost 7 bases to trimming and J lost 2 bases, with 15 bases between them.